These T cell receptor beta chains were read from a single sample in a study of control samples from healthy donors and cancer patients. TCRdb's table, derived via immunoSEQ multiplex PCR, lists solely in-frame clones and lacks some. The data contain 80,000 to 100,000 clones, 79% of them singletons. Input material: blood. Receptor source: a woman aged 25 to 45 in good health. CDR3s include the opening cysteine and the closing phenylalanine or tryptophan. The order of the fields is V gene, clone size, D gene, J gene, CDR3 protein, CDR3 DNA. D genes are given only for firm matches. Where a row states a size, it is once, few, many or the class of an expanded clone; other rows omit it.

v_call: TRBV6-2/TRBV6-3; clone_size: .; d_call: TRBD2; j_call: TRBJ2-3; cdr3_aa: CASSYRTSGGRSGTDTQYF; cdr3_nt: TGTGCCAGCAGTTACAGGACTAGCGGGGGCCGAAGCGGCACAGATACGCAGTATTTT
v_call: TRBV6-5; clone_size: few; d_call: .; j_call: TRBJ2-7; cdr3_aa: CASGSYEQYF; cdr3_nt: TGTGCCAGCGGCTCCTACGAGCAGTACTTC
v_call: TRBV6-1; clone_size: .; d_call: .; j_call: TRBJ1-1; cdr3_aa: CASSEGVSHGTEAFF; cdr3_nt: TGTGCCAGCAGTGAAGGGGTCTCCCATGGCACTGAAGCTTTCTTT
v_call: TRBV4-3; clone_size: .; d_call: .; j_call: TRBJ2-2; cdr3_aa: CASSLDLTGELFF; cdr3_nt: TGCGCCAGCAGCCTGGACCTCACCGGGGAGCTGTTTTTT
v_call: TRBV3-1/TRBV3-2; clone_size: .; d_call: .; j_call: TRBJ2-2; cdr3_aa: CASSQGTGPTSTGELFF; cdr3_nt: TGTGCCAGCAGCCAAGGGACGGGACCCACTTCCACCGGGGAGCTGTTTTTT
v_call: TRBV5-1; clone_size: .; d_call: .; j_call: TRBJ2-1; cdr3_aa: CASSPRTPSNYNEQFF; cdr3_nt: TGCGCCAGCAGCCCGAGGACTCCCTCCAACTACAATGAGCAGTTCTTC
v_call: TRBV6-5; clone_size: .; d_call: TRBD2; j_call: TRBJ2-2; cdr3_aa: CASRGGLAVAGELFF; cdr3_nt: TGTGCCAGCAGGGGTGGACTAGCGGTTGCCGGGGAGCTGTTTTTT
v_call: TRBV2; clone_size: .; d_call: TRBD1; j_call: TRBJ2-5; cdr3_aa: CASSGGQLIQETQYF; cdr3_nt: TGTGCCAGCAGTGGGGGACAGTTGATACAAGAGACCCAGTACTTC
v_call: TRBV7-8; clone_size: once; d_call: .; j_call: TRBJ2-7; cdr3_aa: CASSLAGQAYEQYF; cdr3_nt: TGTGCCAGCAGCTTAGCGGGACAAGCCTACGAGCAGTACTTC
v_call: TRBV9; clone_size: .; d_call: .; j_call: TRBJ1-5; cdr3_aa: CASSRDGGVEPQHF; cdr3_nt: TGTGCCAGCAGCCGAGACGGGGGTGTTGAGCCCCAGCATTTT
v_call: TRBV29-1; clone_size: .; d_call: .; j_call: TRBJ2-7; cdr3_aa: CSVEDLPGVGLYF; cdr3_nt: TGCAGCGTTGAAGATCTACCCGGGGTAGGTCTGTACTTC
v_call: TRBV5-1; clone_size: .; d_call: TRBD2; j_call: TRBJ2-3; cdr3_aa: CASSFLAGDTDTQYF; cdr3_nt: TGCGCCAGCAGCTTTCTAGCGGGGGACACAGATACGCAGTATTTT
v_call: TRBV5-4; clone_size: few; d_call: .; j_call: TRBJ1-6; cdr3_aa: CASSLGAGLKRSPLHF; cdr3_nt: TGTGCCAGCAGCTTGGGGGCGGGTCTGAAAAGATCACCCCTCCACTTT
v_call: TRBV2; clone_size: .; d_call: TRBD1; j_call: TRBJ1-5; cdr3_aa: CASSDQGGGQPQHF; cdr3_nt: TGTGCCAGCAGTGACCAGGGGGGCGGGCAGCCCCAGCATTTT
v_call: TRBV5-5; clone_size: .; d_call: TRBD1; j_call: TRBJ2-2; cdr3_aa: CASSIRQGSNTGELFF; cdr3_nt: TGTGCCAGCAGCATACGACAGGGATCGAACACCGGGGAGCTGTTTTTT
v_call: TRBV11-2; clone_size: .; d_call: TRBD1; j_call: TRBJ1-4; cdr3_aa: CASSLRDRSKNEKLFF; cdr3_nt: TGTGCCAGCAGCTTAAGGGACAGGAGTAAGAATGAAAAACTGTTTTTT
v_call: TRBV6-2/TRBV6-3; clone_size: .; d_call: .; j_call: TRBJ1-1; cdr3_aa: CASSSSYTEAFF; cdr3_nt: TGTGCCAGCAGTTCTTCTTACACTGAAGCTTTCTTT
v_call: TRBV15; clone_size: once; d_call: .; j_call: TRBJ1-4; cdr3_aa: CATSREGLAHDEKLFF; cdr3_nt: TGTGCCACCAGCAGAGAGGGACTGGCTCATGATGAAAAACTGTTTTTT
v_call: TRBV27; clone_size: few; d_call: .; j_call: TRBJ2-7; cdr3_aa: CASSLSGFSGSYEQYF; cdr3_nt: TGTGCCAGCAGTTTGTCGGGGTTTAGTGGATCCTACGAGCAGTACTTC
v_call: TRBV11-2; clone_size: .; d_call: .; j_call: TRBJ1-1; cdr3_aa: CASSLGVRGNTEAFF; cdr3_nt: TGTGCCAGCAGCTTAGGTGTACGGGGGAACACTGAAGCTTTCTTT
v_call: TRBV2; clone_size: .; d_call: .; j_call: TRBJ2-3; cdr3_aa: CASSELRGPYTQYF; cdr3_nt: TGTGCCAGCAGTGAACTGCGGGGGCCCTATACGCAGTATTTT
v_call: TRBV11-2; clone_size: .; d_call: TRBD1; j_call: TRBJ2-1; cdr3_aa: CASSLGYGQGLDEQFF; cdr3_nt: TGTGCCAGCAGCTTAGGCTACGGACAGGGATTGGATGAGCAGTTCTTC
v_call: TRBV7-2; clone_size: .; d_call: .; j_call: TRBJ1-5; cdr3_aa: CASSPSGGTGQPQHF; cdr3_nt: TGTGCCAGCAGCCCCTCGGGGGGCACAGGGCAGCCCCAGCATTTT
v_call: TRBV30; clone_size: .; d_call: TRBD1; j_call: TRBJ1-1; cdr3_aa: CAWNQGVDTEAFF; cdr3_nt: TGTGCCTGGAATCAGGGGGTGGACACTGAAGCTTTCTTT
v_call: TRBV15; clone_size: few; d_call: TRBD1; j_call: TRBJ2-1; cdr3_aa: CATSRGGAGGSDEQFF; cdr3_nt: TGTGCCACCAGCAGAGGAGGGGCAGGGGGTAGCGATGAGCAGTTCTTC
v_call: TRBV11-2; clone_size: .; d_call: .; j_call: TRBJ2-3; cdr3_aa: CASSLGPDTQYF; cdr3_nt: TGTGCCAGCAGCTTAGGCCCAGATACGCAGTATTTT
v_call: TRBV15; clone_size: once; d_call: .; j_call: TRBJ1-4; cdr3_aa: CATSRDRGFGEKLFF; cdr3_nt: TGTGCCACCAGCAGAGACAGGGGCTTCGGTGAAAAACTGTTTTTT
v_call: TRBV7-2; clone_size: .; d_call: TRBD2; j_call: TRBJ2-3; cdr3_aa: CASRIRGGETDTQYF; cdr3_nt: TGTGCCAGCAGAATACGGGGGGGCGAGACAGATACGCAGTATTTT
v_call: TRBV12-5; clone_size: .; d_call: TRBD1; j_call: TRBJ1-2; cdr3_aa: CASGLFAGGVAGYTF; cdr3_nt: TGTGCTAGTGGTTTGTTCGCAGGGGGCGTCGCTGGCTACACCTTC
v_call: TRBV6-5; clone_size: .; d_call: TRBD2; j_call: TRBJ2-3; cdr3_aa: CASRPGTSGTQYF; cdr3_nt: TGTGCCAGCAGACCTGGGACTAGCGGCACGCAGTATTTT
v_call: TRBV11-2; clone_size: .; d_call: .; j_call: TRBJ1-1; cdr3_aa: CASSPWRGEWTEAFF; cdr3_nt: TGTGCCAGCAGCCCCTGGAGGGGGGAATGGACTGAAGCTTTCTTT
v_call: TRBV6-6; clone_size: once; d_call: .; j_call: TRBJ1-2; cdr3_aa: CASSYGGARNGYTF; cdr3_nt: TGTGCCAGCAGTTACGGGGGGGCGCGGAATGGCTACACCTTC
v_call: TRBV12-5; clone_size: .; d_call: .; j_call: TRBJ2-7; cdr3_aa: CASGLGDEQYF; cdr3_nt: TGTGCTAGTGGTTTGGGGGACGAGCAGTACTTC
v_call: TRBV12-3/TRBV12-4; clone_size: .; d_call: .; j_call: TRBJ2-5; cdr3_aa: CASKSTAVETQYF; cdr3_nt: TGTGCCAGCAAGAGTACTGCCGTCGAGACCCAGTACTTC
v_call: TRBV27; clone_size: .; d_call: TRBD1; j_call: TRBJ2-7; cdr3_aa: CASSLTGTNEQYF; cdr3_nt: TGTGCCAGCAGTTTGACAGGGACGAACGAGCAGTACTTC
v_call: TRBV18; clone_size: once; d_call: .; j_call: TRBJ2-1; cdr3_aa: CASSPGVGGYNEQFF; cdr3_nt: TGTGCCAGCTCACCGGGCGTGGGGGGCTACAATGAGCAGTTCTTC
v_call: TRBV11-2; clone_size: .; d_call: .; j_call: TRBJ1-2; cdr3_aa: CASSRGFNYGYTF; cdr3_nt: TGTGCCAGCAGCCGGGGCTTTAACTATGGCTACACCTTC
v_call: TRBV30; clone_size: .; d_call: .; j_call: TRBJ2-5; cdr3_aa: CAWSVPWQAETQYF; cdr3_nt: TGTGCCTGGAGTGTACCCTGGCAAGCGGAGACCCAGTACTTC
v_call: TRBV5-1; clone_size: .; d_call: .; j_call: TRBJ1-6; cdr3_aa: CASSLVPPGVSSPLHF; cdr3_nt: TGCGCCAGCAGCTTGGTACCGCCAGGGGTAAGTTCACCCCTCCACTTT
v_call: TRBV5-4; clone_size: .; d_call: .; j_call: TRBJ2-3; cdr3_aa: CASSPGRGGPDTQYF; cdr3_nt: TGTGCCAGCAGCCCTGGTAGGGGGGGACCAGATACGCAGTATTTT
v_call: TRBV12-2; clone_size: .; d_call: .; j_call: TRBJ2-1; cdr3_aa: CASPSGGNEQFF; cdr3_nt: TGTGCAAGTCCCAGCGGGGGCAATGAGCAGTTCTTC
v_call: TRBV11-2; clone_size: few; d_call: .; j_call: TRBJ1-2; cdr3_aa: CASSLGGTDGYTF; cdr3_nt: TGTGCCAGCAGCTTAGGGGGGACGGATGGCTACACCTTC
v_call: TRBV6-1; clone_size: .; d_call: .; j_call: TRBJ2-4; cdr3_aa: CASSEWGAKNIQYF; cdr3_nt: TGTGCCAGCAGTGAATGGGGGGCCAAAAACATTCAGTACTTC
v_call: TRBV6-5; clone_size: .; d_call: .; j_call: TRBJ2-3; cdr3_aa: CASSLAVQGDTQYF; cdr3_nt: TGTGCCAGCAGTCTAGCGGTTCAGGGGGATACGCAGTATTTT
v_call: TRBV18; clone_size: .; d_call: .; j_call: TRBJ1-4; cdr3_aa: CASSKGYPSGEKLFF; cdr3_nt: TGTGCCAGCTCGAAAGGCTATCCGAGCGGGGAAAAACTGTTTTTT
v_call: TRBV3-1/TRBV3-2; clone_size: .; d_call: .; j_call: TRBJ2-7; cdr3_aa: CASSPRPGTYEQYF; cdr3_nt: TGTGCCAGCAGCCCCCGACCGGGCACCTACGAGCAGTACTTC
v_call: TRBV4-2; clone_size: .; d_call: TRBD2; j_call: TRBJ2-5; cdr3_aa: CASSPGTSGGGQETQYF; cdr3_nt: TGTGCCAGCAGCCCGGGGACTAGCGGGGGGGGCCAAGAGACCCAGTACTTC
v_call: TRBV6-5; clone_size: .; d_call: .; j_call: TRBJ1-1; cdr3_aa: CASSYGTYTEAFF; cdr3_nt: TGTGCCAGCAGTTACGGGACATACACTGAAGCTTTCTTT
v_call: TRBV9; clone_size: .; d_call: .; j_call: TRBJ2-5; cdr3_aa: CASSVGPRGETQYF; cdr3_nt: TGTGCCAGCAGCGTAGGCCCTCGAGGGGAGACCCAGTACTTC
v_call: TRBV9; clone_size: .; d_call: TRBD1; j_call: TRBJ1-5; cdr3_aa: CASRGKVDRGYSNQPQHF; cdr3_nt: TGTGCCAGCAGGGGAAAGGTGGACAGGGGTTATAGCAATCAGCCCCAGCATTTT
v_call: TRBV10-2; clone_size: .; d_call: .; j_call: TRBJ1-1; cdr3_aa: CASSEWGGGNTEAFF; cdr3_nt: TGCGCCAGCAGTGAGTGGGGAGGAGGTAACACTGAAGCTTTCTTT
v_call: TRBV20-1; clone_size: .; d_call: TRBD1; j_call: TRBJ1-2; cdr3_aa: CSARTGWKTSF; cdr3_nt: TGCAGTGCTAGGACAGGGTGGAAGACGAGTTTC
v_call: TRBV6-5; clone_size: .; d_call: .; j_call: TRBJ1-2; cdr3_aa: CASRARGPEYGYTF; cdr3_nt: TGTGCCAGCAGGGCACGGGGACCGGAATATGGCTACACCTTC
v_call: TRBV6-4; clone_size: few; d_call: .; j_call: TRBJ1-2; cdr3_aa: CASSDYIYGTYGYTF; cdr3_nt: TGTGCCAGCAGTGACTATATATATGGAACCTATGGCTACACCTTC